These 16 T cell receptor beta chains share one sample of origin, sequenced in a study of T cell repertoires in cytomegalovirus infection (dated by TCRdb to between 2018 and 2020). This sample was sequenced with an Illumina HiSeq 1500. In-frame beta chains were kept once TCRdb had trimmed the public reads at Q25 with fastp and called clones with MiXCR. Each CDR3 protein appears once, grouped with its most common genes and DNA. The sample includes 700,000 to 950,000 distinct CDR3 sequences, with approximately 32% observed a single time. The ten largest clones add up to around 12% of the sample. The treatment or condition tag for this specimen amounts to: in vitro stimulation with specific CMV peptide epitopes to enrich CMV-specific T cells. These receptors' antigens are unknown. The source material was cultured CD8+ T cells from PBMCs, sampled from culture after CMV antigen stimulation. These receptors were collected from a human donor in good health (CMV status not recorded). Some clones in this sample may be carry-over from other donors' samples.

Ten or more counts support this clonotype. The rearrangement uses TRBV7-6 and TRBJ2-1; TRBD2 is a possible D gene (6 bases). The CDR3 is 14 residues long. Germline lookup yields CDR1 SGHVS and CDR2 FNYEAQ. Trimming pared 3 bases from V and 4 bases from J, leaving 10 bases between. The CDR3 reads CASSFRENYNEQFF. The CDR3 nucleotides are TGTGCCAGCAGCTTCCGGGAGAATTACAATGAGCAGTTCTTC.

The chain recombines TRBV6-8 with TRBJ1-3, with D uncertain. This CDR3 has 14 amino acids. Germline V gene lookup returns CDR1 MNHGY and CDR2 SAAAGT. Trimming cost V 5 bases and J 1 base, with 9 bases left between them. DNA of the CDR3: TGTGCCAGCAGTCCGGGGTTTTCTGGAAACACCATATATTTT. Protein sequence: CASSPGFSGNTIYF.

This clonotype has at least ten counts. The CDR3: CASSLPPGQGINTEAFF. The CDR3 DNA sequence: TGTGCCAGCAGCTTACCTCCGGGACAGGGGATTAACACTGAAGCTTTCTTT. The V and J genes are TRBV7-9 and TRBJ1-1; TRBD1 matches at 10 bases. Trimming took 2 bases from V and 2 from J; bases not matched to a gene: 8. The CDR3 is 17 amino acids. The V gene's germline CDR1 is SEHNR and CDR2 FQNEAQ (reference sequence).

This clonotype appeared many times. The V call is TRBV7-2, the J call TRBJ1-1, with TRBD1 as a possible D gene (5 bases). V lost 5 bases to trimming and J lost 4 bases, with 17 bases between them. Per the germline V gene, CDR1 is SGHTA and CDR2 is FQGNSA. The CDR3 loop spans 15 amino acids. This chain's CDR3 is CASSPLRGKGTEAFF. The DNA of the CDR3 is TGTGCCAGCAGCCCACTAAGGGGCAAGGGCACTGAAGCTTTCTTT.

The chain joins TRBV6-1 to TRBJ1-1; a weak D match, TRBD1 (5 bases). This CDR3 has 17 residues. Trimming removed 5 bases from V and 3 bases from J, with 22 bases in between. CDR1 is MNHNS and CDR2 is SASEGT in the germline V gene. CDR3 loop: CASSIHRDRVRDTEAFF. DNA of the CDR3: TGTGCCAGCAGTATTCACCGGGACCGGGTTAGGGACACTGAAGCTTTCTTT.

A few counts support this clonotype. The chain uses TRBV23-1 and TRBJ2-2; D is possibly TRBD2 (6 bases). TRBV23-1 is assigned to the ORF class and has an uncertain function. CDR3 length equals 18 residues. V shed 2 bases and J shed 1 base, with 17 bases lying between them. CDR3 DNA: TGCGCCAGCAGTCAAAAAATCGAGGAGGGAGTGAACACCGGGGAGCTGTTTTTT. It encodes CASSQKIEEGVNTGELFF.

This chain joins TRBV6-2 or TRBV6-3 and TRBJ2-5, with a possible D match to TRBD2 (6 bases). The CDR3 is 14 amino acids. V lost 6 bases and J 7 bases, leaving 18 bases between the germline ends. CDR1 is MNHEY and CDR2 is SVGEGT in the germline V gene. This chain's CDR3 is CASRVGGTAGTQYF. The CDR3 bases are TGTGCCAGCAGGGTAGGAGGGACCGCCGGGACCCAGTACTTC.

Concerning this clonotype: This may come from a read error, since a much larger clone is one base off. V usage is TRBV7-8 and J usage is TRBJ2-5; D unclear. Germline assignment: CDR1 SGHVS and CDR2 FQNEAQ. The CDR3 loop spans 14 amino acids. DNA of the CDR3: TGTGTCAGCAGCTTATCAGTGGGCCTGGAGACCCAGTACTTC. The encoded protein is CVSSLSVGLETQYF.

This clonotype was recorded at least ten times. The rearrangement uses TRBV7-9 and TRBJ2-1, with no clear D. The V gene's germline CDR1 is SEHNR and CDR2 FQNEAQ (reference sequence). V lost 2 bases and J lost 0, with 14 bases in between. This CDR3 region has 17 residues. Written as DNA, the CDR3 is TGTGCCAGCAGCTTAAGGTCGGGTTTGAGCTCCTACAATGAGCAGTTCTTC. Encoded protein: CASSLRSGLSSYNEQFF. Drawing the rest from reference TRBV7-9 and TRBJ2-1, the complete variable domain is DTGVSQNPRHKITKRGQNVTFRCDPISEHNRLYWYRQTLGQGPEFLTYFQNEAQLEKSRLLSDRFSAERPKGSFSTLEIQRTEQGDSAMYLCASSLRSGLSSYNEQFFGPGTRLTVL.

A few counts support this clonotype. The V and J genes are TRBV5-6 and TRBJ1-5; D gene unclear. From germline, CDR1 is SGHDT and CDR2 YYEEEE. Between the trimmed V and J ends, which lost 3 bases and 4 bases, there was a span of 5 bases. CDR3 length: 12 residues. The CDR3: CASSSINQPQHF. The DNA for the CDR3 is TGTGCCAGCAGCTCGATAAATCAGCCCCAGCATTTT.

This clonotype has only a few counts. The chain links TRBV6-4 to TRBJ2-1, with TRBD1 matching 7 bases. Germline CDR1 is MRHNA and CDR2 is SNTAGT. The CDR3 totals 16 residues. Trimming took 0 bases from V and 2 from J; bases not matched to a gene: 4. In DNA form, the CDR3 reads TGTGCCAGCAGTGACTCGTATGGGACAGCCTACAATGAGCAGTTCTTC. This gives the protein CASSDSYGTAYNEQFF.

The V gene is TRBV4-1, the J gene TRBJ2-1; D is undetermined. Per the germline V gene, CDR1 is MGHRA and CDR2 is YSYEKL. V was cut by 0 bases and J by 0 bases, with 12 bases left in between. CDR3 size: 17 residues. CDR3 amino acids: CASSQDSRLPSYNEQFF. The CDR3 coding sequence is TGCGCCAGCAGCCAAGATAGCCGACTCCCCTCCTACAATGAGCAGTTCTTC.

This clonotype was recorded at least ten times. The chain recombines TRBV7-2 with TRBJ2-1; D ambiguous. The CDR3 runs to 15 residues. Germline values: CDR1 SGHTA, CDR2 FQGNSA. Trimming cost V 5 bases and J 0 bases, with 11 bases left between them. In DNA, the CDR3 is TGTGCCAGCAGCCTCTTTCCGAGCTCCTACAATGAGCAGTTCTTC. Its translation: CASSLFPSSYNEQFF.

In the case of this clonotype: Germline is not matched at one junction end, which may reflect a read error. This chain uses TRBV6-5 with TRBJ1-5, with D perhaps matching TRBD1 (5 bases). The CDR3 covers 14 residues. Germline V lookup: CDR1 MNHEY, CDR2 SVGAGI. This CDR3 reads CASRTGGANRPQHF. CDR3 nucleotide sequence: TGTGCCAGCAGAACGGGGGGAGCCAATCGGCCCCAGCATTTT.

This clonotype occurred many times. The chain employs TRBV12-3 or TRBV12-4 and TRBJ2-3; D unresolved. V lost 3 bases and J lost 6, with 10 bases in between. This CDR3 comprises 13 residues. The CDR3 here is CASSFVNKDTQYF. The CDR3 nucleotides are TGTGCCAGCAGTTTTGTGAATAAGGATACGCAGTATTTT.

The rearrangement links TRBV12-3 or TRBV12-4 to TRBJ1-2; D is undetermined. Trimming took off 6 bases at V and 3 bases at J, with 8 bases between the two ends. The CDR3 has 12 residues. The CDR3 loop reads CASREGDYGYTF. In DNA, the CDR3 is TGTGCCAGCAGGGAAGGAGACTATGGCTACACCTTC.